This TCR beta chain was recorded in a study of spatial heterogeneity in lung cancer. Study summary: After resection, follow-up PBMC samples were sequenced when available, at a median of approximately 2 years later.

There are a few counts of this clonotype. The library protocol tagged each TCR cDNA with a unique molecular identifier. TCRdb reprocessed the 5' RACE reads via MiXCR and lists one record per CDR3 protein. The data hold more than 25,000 distinct CDR3 sequences, with approximately 6% observed a single time. Specified time point: blood at routine non-recurrence follow-up after resection. From tumor, nontumor lung or frozen PBMC, whole RNA was taken unsorted for sequencing. This CDR3 region has 18 residues. Germline loops: CDR1 SGHTA, CDR2 FQGNSA. J lost 7 bases, V lost 5 bases, and 13 bases had no gene match.

The clonotype was recovered from a male donor with early-stage non-small cell lung cancer. This sample comprised PBMCs, obtained at follow-up. J is TRBJ1-6 and V is TRBV7-2; 11 bases line up with TRBD1. CDR3 nucleotides: TGTGCCAGCAGCACCGGACAGGGGGCAAGGTCACCCAATTCACCCCTCCACTTT. Amino acid sequence: CASSTGQGARSPNSPLHF.